Each of the 17 T cell receptor beta chains below was sequenced from the same sample in a study of technical replicates of blood from several donors. TCRdb keeps only in-frame clones here, not all; method: immunoSEQ multiplex PCR. The sample lists about 14,000 clones, 80% to 90% occurring once. The sample consisted of PBMCs. Receptors were obtained from a human donor in good health.

This chain joins TRBV5-1 and TRBJ2-1; 7 bases map to TRBD2. CDR3 length: 15 amino acids. The V gene's germline CDR1 is SGHRS and CDR2 YFSETQ. Trimming removed 0 bases from V and 9 bases from J; junction bases left unmatched: 9. CDR3 coding DNA: TGCGCCAGCAGCTTGGCTGGCGGGAGTTGGGCTGAGCAGTTCTTC. It encodes CASSLAGGSWAEQFF.

This chain links TRBV4-1 with TRBJ2-5; D might be TRBD1 (6 bases). The CDR3 runs 15 residues. Trimming took 4 bases from V and 1 from J, leaving 13 bases between them. In germline, CDR1 is MGHRA, CDR2 YSYEKL. This CDR3 reads CASSPARDIQETQYF. Here the CDR3 DNA reads TGCGCCAGCAGCCCAGCCCGGGACATCCAAGAGACCCAGTACTTC.

J is TRBJ2-5 and V is TRBV25-1; D gene unclear. Per germline, CDR1 MGHDK and CDR2 SYGVNS. V was shortened by 1 base and J by 5 bases, with 11 bases between the two germline ends. The CDR3 is 14 amino acids. The CDR3 DNA follows: TGTGCCAGCAGTGAATCCGTGATTGCGGAGACCCAGTACTTC. Residues: CASSESVIAETQYF.

This rearrangement joins TRBV4-2 to TRBJ1-2, with D maybe TRBD1 (5 bases). V was clipped by 0 bases and J by 2 bases, with 7 bases between them. CDR3 length equals 14 residues. Germline lookup yields CDR1 LGHNA and CDR2 YNFKEQ. For the CDR3, the DNA is TGTGCCAGCAGCCAAGATGCAGGGAACTATGGCTACACCTTC. Its protein product is CASSQDAGNYGYTF.

This clone was seen only a few times. The chain joins TRBV19 to TRBJ1-5; D unclear. This CDR3 spans 14 amino acids. V lost 5 bases to trimming and J lost 2 bases, with 10 bases between them. Germline lookup yields CDR1 LNHDA and CDR2 SQIVND (reference sequence). CDR3 coding DNA: TGTGCCAGTAGTTTTACTTCGGGCAATCAGCCCCAGCATTTT. It encodes CASSFTSGNQPQHF.

The V call is TRBV13, the J call TRBJ2-3, with D perhaps matching TRBD2 (6 bases). The CDR3 runs 15 residues. V lost 4 bases, J lost 4 bases, and 15 bases lay in between. CDR1 PRHDT and CDR2 FYEKMQ come from the germline V gene (reference sequence). The CDR3 protein is CASSYLGGSADTQYF. The CDR3 DNA reads as TGTGCCAGCAGCTATCTTGGGGGGAGTGCAGATACGCAGTATTTT.

The V and J genes are TRBV19 and TRBJ2-3, with 7 bases lining up with TRBD2. The V gene end was trimmed by 6 bases and the J gene end by 4 bases; junction bases not matched to a gene: 10. This CDR3 is built from 15 residues. CDR1 is LNHDA, CDR2 SQIVND, per germline (reference sequence). CDR3 in amino acids: CASRPLAGAPDTQYF. The CDR3 DNA reads TGTGCCAGTAGACCACTCGCGGGAGCCCCAGATACGCAGTATTTT.

The gene calls are TRBV5-1 and TRBJ2-2; 8 bases are shared with TRBD2. The CDR3 totals 15 residues. Germline lookup yields CDR1 SGHRS and CDR2 YFSETQ. Trimming removed 8 bases from V and 3 bases from J; junction bases left unmatched: 9. CDR3 amino acids: CASTPRAGDTGELFF. CDR3 nucleotides: TGCGCCAGTACCCCCCGAGCGGGAGACACCGGGGAGCTGTTTTTT.

The J gene is TRBJ2-2, the V gene TRBV2; tentatively, D is TRBD1 (7 bases). The ends were cut back, 4 bases at V and 4 bases at J, with 13 bases in the middle. The CDR3 extends over 15 amino acids. From germline, CDR1 is SNHLY and CDR2 FYNNEI. The CDR3: CASSAGQGGTGELFF. The CDR3 bases are TGTGCCAGCAGTGCCGGCCAGGGGGGCACCGGGGAGCTGTTTTTT.

The V call is TRBV7-7, the J call TRBJ2-5; TRBD1 matches 10 bases. The CDR3 loop spans 15 amino acids. Germline V gene lookup returns CDR1 SSHAT and CDR2 FNYEAQ (reference sequence). With V trimmed by 5 bases and J by 5 bases, 8 bases remained unmatched. The CDR3 sequence is CASSPGQGESETQYF. The CDR3 bases are TGTGCCAGCAGCCCTGGACAGGGGGAATCGGAGACCCAGTACTTC.

CDR3 in DNA: TGCAGCGTGCAGGACAGGGGAAACGATCAGCCCCAGCATTTT. Its protein is CSVQDRGNDQPQHF. V gene TRBV29-1 combines with J gene TRBJ1-5, with 9 positions matching TRBD1. Germline CDR1 and CDR2: SQVTM and ANQGSEA. The V gene end was trimmed by 6 bases and the J gene end by 5 bases; junction bases not matched to a gene: 8. CDR3 length equals 14 residues.

This clone occurred once. The chain combines TRBV5-8 with TRBJ2-1; TRBD1 aligns across 8 bases. This CDR3 has 15 amino acids. Germline CDR1 and CDR2: SGHTS and YDEGEE. After removal of 5 bases from V and 2 bases from J, the junction contained 6 bases not matched to a gene. CDR3 bases: TGTGCCAGCAGTCCCGGGACAGGTCCCTACAATGAGCAGTTCTTC. It encodes CASSPGTGPYNEQFF.

The chain is built from TRBV7-9 and TRBJ2-1; D might be TRBD2 (5 bases). This CDR3 has 16 residues. The V and J ends lost 2 bases and 5 bases respectively, with 16 bases between them. Germline loops: CDR1 SEHNR, CDR2 FQNEAQ (reference sequence). The CDR3 coding sequence is TGTGCCAGCAGCTTATCCATCCCCACTAGGAACAATGAGCAGTTCTTC. Amino acids: CASSLSIPTRNNEQFF.

This chain connects TRBV5-1 to TRBJ2-7; 13 bases align to TRBD2. CDR3 length equals 15 residues. Germline V CDR1 and CDR2: SGHRS, YFSETQ. The V segment lost 3 bases and the J segment 4 bases; nucleotides outside the gene matches: 4. The CDR3 region is CASSSGLAGEYEQYF. The DNA for the CDR3 is TGCGCCAGCAGCTCCGGACTAGCGGGAGAGTACGAGCAGTACTTC. Drawing the rest from reference TRBV5-1 and TRBJ2-7, the complete variable domain is KAGVTQTPRYLIKTRGQQVTLSCSPISGHRSVSWYQQTPGQGLQFLFEYFSETQRNKGNFPGRFSGRQFSNSRSEMNVSTLELGDSALYLCASSSGLAGEYEQYFGPGTRLTVT.

The DNA of the CDR3 is TGTGCCAGCAGTTACGCCAGGGGAAATGAAAAACTGTTTTTT. Its translation is CASSYARGNEKLFF. The J gene is TRBJ1-4, the V gene TRBV6-5; D is possibly TRBD1 (6 bases). V was shortened by 2 bases and J by 5 bases, with 9 bases between the two germline ends. The CDR3 runs 14 residues. Germline CDR1 reads MNHEY; CDR2 reads SVGAGI.

This chain links TRBV27 with TRBJ2-5; 13 bases line up with TRBD2. V lost 5 bases and J lost 0; bases outside the gene matches: 3. Germline CDR1 and CDR2: MNHEY and SMNVEV (reference sequence). The CDR3 is 16 residues long. CDR3 residues: CASSPLAGGYQETQYF. Here the CDR3 DNA reads TGTGCCAGCAGTCCACTAGCGGGGGGGTACCAAGAGACCCAGTACTTC.

This chain links TRBV5-4 with TRBJ2-3; D is possibly TRBD1 (6 bases). CDR1 and CDR2 (germline): SGHNT, YYREEE (reference sequence). V gave up 5 bases and J gave up 6 bases, with 16 bases separating them. The CDR3 is 14 amino acids. This CDR3 reads CASSPGTSSDTQYF. CDR3 nucleotides: TGTGCCAGCAGTCCTGGGACATCCTCGGATACGCAGTATTTT.